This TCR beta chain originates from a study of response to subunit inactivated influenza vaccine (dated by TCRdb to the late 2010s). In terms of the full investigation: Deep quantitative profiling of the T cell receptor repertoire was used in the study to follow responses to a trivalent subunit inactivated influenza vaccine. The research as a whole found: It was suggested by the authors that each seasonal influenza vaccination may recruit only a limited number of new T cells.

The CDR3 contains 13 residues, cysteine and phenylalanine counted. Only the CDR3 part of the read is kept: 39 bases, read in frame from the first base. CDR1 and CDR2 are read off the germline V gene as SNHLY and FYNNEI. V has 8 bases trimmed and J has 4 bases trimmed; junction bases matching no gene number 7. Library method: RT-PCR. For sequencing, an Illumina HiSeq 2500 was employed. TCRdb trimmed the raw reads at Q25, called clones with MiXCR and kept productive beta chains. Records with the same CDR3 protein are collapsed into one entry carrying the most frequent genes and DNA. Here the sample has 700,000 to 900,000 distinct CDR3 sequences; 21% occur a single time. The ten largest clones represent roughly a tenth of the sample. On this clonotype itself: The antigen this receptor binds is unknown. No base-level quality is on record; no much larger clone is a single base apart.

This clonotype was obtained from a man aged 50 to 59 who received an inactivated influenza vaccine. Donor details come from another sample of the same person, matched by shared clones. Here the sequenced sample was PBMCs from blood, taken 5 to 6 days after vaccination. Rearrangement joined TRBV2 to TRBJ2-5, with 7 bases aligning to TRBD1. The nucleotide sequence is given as TGTGCCAGCGGAACAGGGGCCACAGAGACCCAGTACTTC. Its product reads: CASGTGATETQYF.